The clone carrying this TCR beta chain has only one observation. Its antigen is undetermined. CD4+CD25+CD127- Tregs, CD4+CD25- non-Tregs, CD4 and CD8 cells were sorted. This sample was taken from a study of Tregs in tolerant kidney transplant recipients. General study findings and limits: This study did not directly address biological reproducibility.

Looked up from germline, CDR1 is MNHEY and CDR2 is SVGAGI. The CDR3 is 13 amino acids. Deletions cut 6 bases from V and 3 bases from J, with 11 bases between. TCRdb's table, derived via immunoSEQ multiplex PCR, lists solely in-frame clones and lacks some. The sample yields 110,000 or so clones, 90% seen once. V usage is TRBV6-5 and J usage is TRBJ1-2, with a weak D call TRBD1 (5 bases). The source was CD4+ T cells from blood, collected before the transplant. The sequence was obtained from a human donor who received a combined kidney and bone marrow transplant. CDR3 protein: CASRITGDYGYTF. The CDR3 region has the DNA TGTGCCAGCAGAATAACAGGAGACTATGGCTACACCTTC.